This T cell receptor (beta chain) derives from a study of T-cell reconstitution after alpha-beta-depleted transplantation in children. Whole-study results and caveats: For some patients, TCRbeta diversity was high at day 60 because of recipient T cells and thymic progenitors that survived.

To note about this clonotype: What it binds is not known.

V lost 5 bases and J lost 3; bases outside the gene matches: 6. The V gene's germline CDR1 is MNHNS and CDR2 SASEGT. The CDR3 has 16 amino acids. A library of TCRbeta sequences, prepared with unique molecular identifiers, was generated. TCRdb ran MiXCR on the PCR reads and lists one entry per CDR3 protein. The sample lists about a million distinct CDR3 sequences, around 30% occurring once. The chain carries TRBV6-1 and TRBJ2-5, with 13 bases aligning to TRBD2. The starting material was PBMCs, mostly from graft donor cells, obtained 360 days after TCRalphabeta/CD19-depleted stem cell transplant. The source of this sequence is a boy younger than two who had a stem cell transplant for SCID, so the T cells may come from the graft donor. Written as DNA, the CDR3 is TGTGCCAGCAGTACGACTAGCGGGGGGCCTAAAGAGACCCAGTACTTC. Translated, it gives CASSTTSGGPKETQYF.